This TCR beta chain was captured in a study of cytomegalovirus exposure and HLA in healthy donors (dated by TCRdb to about 2017). Context from the whole study: An earlier analysis of approximately 640 of the donors reported about 250 Gb of sequence data and roughly 100 million unique TCR beta sequences from 150 million to 200 million T cells. In a later analysis, previously published TCR beta repertoires from about 670 donors were re-analyzed and high-resolution HLA genotyping was added so that TCR occurrence patterns could be studied. Using immunosequencing, the study profiled T cell repertoires from about 620 subjects and related those repertoires to cytomegalovirus serostatus. Every repertoire in the discovery cohort had been generated on one and the same sequencing platform. About 5 DR-DQ haplotypes were handled as single units for association and clustering, since linkage in the cohort was strong. In addition to the first cohort of roughly 700 subjects, a separate validation cohort of 120 different subjects was used. Rather than using new phenotypic data, the later analysis identified candidate immune exposures from TCR beta sequences and from how often those sequences occurred across donors. High-throughput TCR immunosequencing, statistical association of individual TCRs with disease status, and machine learning were combined to predict cytomegalovirus infection status. The study was designed to test whether signatures of past pathogen exposure could be identified by cataloging public T cell receptors. Among some 400 genotyped donors of the cohort, an average of around 250,000 unique TCR beta nucleotide sequences was sequenced per donor, of which 15% to 20% were non-productive. In a later genetic analysis, genome-wide SNP genotypes for about three fifths of the 666 donors were used, and that subset was treated as a discovery cohort. An early release that covered roughly 600 HLA-typed donors contained around 300 gigabases of sequencing data and roughly 84 million unique TCR sequences. Donor age, sex, ethnicity and CMV serostatus were compiled alongside the repertoire data. The number of typed donors differed by locus: roughly 620-640 for A, B, C, DRB1 and DQB1; about 520 for DQA1; 606 for DPA1; and about 450 for DPB1. An earlier analysis of 587 of the donors used high-throughput TCR beta sequencing to judge whether each TCR beta V gene segment behaved as functional or pseudogenic. Both class I and class II loci were covered by HLA typing, at four-digit resolution. The genetic ancestry cluster associated with self-reported Caucasian donors included around 76% of the 300 to 450 genotyped donors.

Broader findings and caveats from the paper: Sequencing depth was assumed to be roughly uniform across donors in the presence/absence analyses, though that assumption may not hold. In both the original and validation cohorts, the classifier was reported to diagnose cytomegalovirus status with high specificity and sensitivity. A total of about 150 TCR beta chains were listed by the study as associated with cytomegalovirus. In a later analysis, TCR association rates were found to vary across HLA loci, with the most associated TCRs seen for DRB1 alleles and the fewest for HLA-C alleles. Only TCR beta chains were sequenced in this cohort, and the absence of alpha or paired-chain data limited detectable features. In a later analysis, HLA-associated TCR beta chains were found to be more clonally expanded and to have lower generation probabilities than equally common non-associated chains. In a later analysis, some 18,000 TCR beta sequences were associated with specific HLA alleles at a false discovery rate of 0.05. Because the 87-base-pair reads could not distinguish some IMGT-functional V segments, including TRBV6-2 and TRBV6-3, those segments were excluded. In a later analysis, most CMV-associated TCR beta chains were found to appear HLA-restricted, with HLA associations seemingly driven largely by CMV exposure. Several of the top co-occurrence clusters appeared to be linked to parvovirus B19, influenza, CMV and Epstein-Barr virus, according to a later analysis. Immune exposure information for the cohort was limited to CMV serostatus. While some public TCRs were present in many individuals, most TCR sequences turned up only very rarely across donors. HLA typing was unavailable for some donors at each locus, so association tests used only the typed subset. Because counts were too low, roughly 18 rarely observed V segments, including chromosome 9 orphons, were left out of the earlier analysis of 587 of the donors. Three of the identified cytomegalovirus-associated TCR beta chains were confirmed in vitro to be specific for cytomegalovirus antigens. An earlier analysis of some 560 of the donors showed that most TCR beta V segments appeared in productive rearrangements either about 87% or about 30% of the time, which broadly matched IMGT annotations. The sequencing pipeline was judged likely to have produced a cluster of highly shared sequence variants as a technical artifact. When HLA alleles, especially DR and DQ, strongly co-occurred, attributing TCR associations to individual alleles was difficult. V-gene and J-gene trimming of TCR beta chains was associated with a missense DCLRE1C variant in a later genetic analysis, and the association was replicated in an independent cohort. A further reported finding was that TCR beta sequences accurately predicted the HLA-A and HLA-B alleles for most subjects in the first cohort. Linkage disequilibrium might explain the correlated functional status among segregating V segments, but an unknown experimental factor could not be excluded. According to a later genetic analysis, donors in an Asian-associated ancestry cluster had fewer N-insertions in productive TCRs than the approximately 670-donor mean. According to the authors, the approach could potentially be generalized to other disease states and immunological phenotypes.

Only one count was recorded for this clone. It lacks a known antigen. Per-base quality was not reported, and no clone a single base away is much larger than it. The CDR3, from cysteine to phenylalanine, totals 13 residues. Left in the record is the CDR3 DNA by itself, 39 bases read in frame from the first base. The germline V and J ends show losses of 8 bases and 2 bases respectively, and no gene match explains 3 bases of the junction. CDR1 MNHNS and CDR2 SASEGT were looked up in the germline V gene. The library was obtained by the immunoSEQ multiplex PCR assay. For the multiplex PCR, a mixture combining 60 forward primers for TCR Vbeta segments and 13 reverse primers for TCR Jbeta segments was used. The CDR3 region of rearranged TCR beta genes was amplified from genomic DNA with a multiplex PCR assay. The Illumina HiSeq System was used to sequence the amplified TCR beta libraries as 87-base-pair reads. In the paper's pipeline: In a later analysis, 70 million to 95 million unique TCR beta chains were counted across the 650 to 700 repertoires, and roughly 11 million of these chains were shared by at least two donors. Raw reads were error-corrected and collapsed into unique sequences by a nearest-neighbor algorithm in which closely related sequences were merged to remove PCR and sequencing errors. CDR3 sequences were aligned to IMGT reference sequences to assign V, D and J gene segments. For a sequence to be retained, at least a six-nucleotide match to both a V gene segment and a J gene segment was required. Rearrangements were classified as productive when the CDR3 lacked stop codons and remained in frame with V and J, and all other rearrangements were classified as non-productive. CDR3 was defined by IMGT convention, running from the second conserved V-encoded cysteine to the conserved J-encoded phenylalanine. The earlier analysis of more than 450 of the donors excluded sequences that lacked an unambiguous match to a single V gene segment. An earlier analysis of 450 to 650 of the donors called V segments functional above 56.7% productive rearrangements and segregating when the between-donor standard deviation exceeded 5%. To diagnose cytomegalovirus status from the catalog of TCR beta chain sequences, a statistical classification framework was built. V and J gene assignment, in a later analysis, came from comparing TCR nucleotide sequences with IMGT/GENE-DB human TR gene sequences. A later analysis assigned CDR3 sequences and most-parsimonious VDJ recombination scenarios with the TCRdist pipeline. A later analysis defined each TCR beta chain by its CDR3 amino acid sequence plus V-gene family, and excluded reads lacking a unique V-gene family. To address suspected cross-contamination and a sequencing artifact, a later analysis removed around 600 highly shared, low-generation-probability nucleotide sequences. A later analysis calculated a clonal expansion index for each public chain from normalized within-repertoire ranks of inferred template counts. In a later analysis, generation probabilities were computed with a VDJ recombination model fitted to out-of-frame rearrangements, and the resulting probabilities were checked against IGoR. In a later analysis, TCR-TCR, TCR-HLA and TCR-CMV co-occurrence was scored with hypergeometric tests, and a repertoire-size bias correction was applied to TCR pairs. False discovery rates were estimated in a later analysis by permuting HLA or CMV assignments 20 times. In a later analysis, co-occurring TCRs were grouped using DBSCAN, with TCRdist sequence similarity added in when clustering inside HLA-allele-positive subsets. For co-occurrence clustering, repertoires with fewer than 30,000 or more than 120,000 public chains were excluded, along with roughly 5 repertoires with anomalous nucleotide sharing. The clones in this table, taken by TCRdb from immuneACCESS, are in-frame only. Not every clone is retained; where verified, under half of the shortfall comes from an unresolved V gene, and the cause of the rest is unknown. V, J and clone size are taken as reported in that table, and D and trimming were inferred from the DNA itself. The sample yields about 150,000 clones; 80% were counted once. The biggest ten clones account for approximately 6.8% of the sample.

The cohort consisted of 600 to 700 healthy bone marrow donors. At the time of sampling, all cohort members were nominally healthy, though unrecorded immune exposures were likely present. The donor was CMV seropositive and belonged to the group of 250 to 350 seropositive cohort members. A peripheral blood sample was collected from each donor, and TCR beta sequencing was performed on peripheral blood mononuclear cells. Genomic DNA extraction from the blood cell samples was performed with the Qiagen DNeasy Blood Extraction Kit. The rearranged segments are TRBV6-1 and TRBJ1-1; the central 9 bases match TRBD1. Specimen: PBMCs. The origin of this receptor is a male donor in good health and CMV-seropositive. The nucleotides are TGTGCCAGCTTTACAGGGGGCAACACTGAAGCTTTCTTT. Translated, it gives CASFTGGNTEAFF.